Below, 12 T cell receptor beta chains from the same sample are listed, as sequenced in a study of blood T cell repertoires in COVID-19. TCRdb keeps only in-frame clones here, not all; method: immunoSEQ multiplex PCR. The table lists around 33,000 clones, about four fifths of them singletons. The sample taken for sequencing was peripheral blood. The source is a man older than 75 with acute or convalescent COVID-19.

The V gene is TRBV11-2, the J gene TRBJ2-5; 7 bases are shared with TRBD2. The V and J ends lost 2 bases and 3 bases, in that order; junction bases with no gene match: 9. The germline CDR1 and CDR2 sequences are SGHAT and FQNNGV. This CDR3 is 16 amino acids long. CDR3 amino acids: CASSLISIAGEETQYF. CDR3 DNA: TGTGCCAGCAGCTTAATCTCGATAGCGGGTGAAGAGACCCAGTACTTC.

CDR3 sequence: CASSFKAGGYGYTF. The CDR3 nucleotides read TGTGCCAGCAGTTTCAAGGCAGGGGGATATGGCTACACCTTC. V is TRBV27 and J is TRBJ1-2; the match to TRBD1 covers 7 bases. The V gene end was trimmed by 3 bases and the J gene end by 5 bases; junction bases not matched to a gene: 6. CDR3 length equals 14 residues. Per germline, CDR1 MNHEY and CDR2 SMNVEV (reference sequence).

The V gene is TRBV30, the J gene TRBJ1-5; the D gene is possibly TRBD1 (6 bases). This CDR3 is 13 amino acids long. Germline V lookup: CDR1 GTSNPN, CDR2 SVGIG (reference sequence). Trimming shortened V by 2 bases and J by 6 bases, and 11 bases separated the two germline ends. The CDR3 reads CAWSQDRSQPQHF. Written as DNA, the CDR3 is TGTGCCTGGAGTCAAGACAGGTCTCAGCCCCAGCATTTT.

The CDR3 nucleotides are TGTGCTAGTGGTCTCGGTGGTTTGGGGAGGGAGACCCAGTACTTC. Protein sequence: CASGLGGLGRETQYF. The rearrangement links TRBV12-5 to TRBJ2-5, with D tentatively TRBD2 (6 bases). Trimming took off 5 bases at V and 5 bases at J, with 18 bases between the two ends. CDR3 length: 15 amino acids. Germline V gene data show CDR1 as LGHNT and CDR2 as FRNRAP.

V is TRBV7-9 and J is TRBJ2-1; possibly TRBD2 for D (5 bases). Trimming cost V 3 bases and J 0 bases, with 15 bases left between them. Germline CDR1 reads SEHNR; CDR2 reads FQNEAQ (reference sequence). The CDR3 consists of 17 residues. The CDR3 here is CASSFRRGSSSYNEQFF. The CDR3 nucleotides read TGTGCCAGCAGCTTCCGTAGAGGGTCCTCCTCCTACAATGAGCAGTTCTTC.

The sample holds a few counts of this clone. The chain couples TRBV10-2 to TRBJ1-5; D is uncertain. Germline V gene sequence: CDR1 WSHSY, CDR2 SAAADI. Trimming removed 3 bases from V and 2 bases from J, with 5 bases in between. The CDR3 contains 13 residues. The CDR3 nucleotides read TGCGCCAGCAGTGACTTAGGCAATCAGCCCCAGCATTTT. Protein sequence: CASSDLGNQPQHF.

CDR3 in amino acids: CASSEGPANYGYTF. CDR3 nucleotide sequence: TGCGCCAGCAGTGAGGGCCCTGCTAACTATGGCTACACCTTC. V and J are TRBV10-2 and TRBJ1-2; D uncertain. The germline V gene has CDR1 WSHSY and CDR2 SAAADI. The CDR3 totals 14 residues. Trimming removed 2 bases from V and 0 bases from J, with 7 bases in between.

Relative to its sample, this clone is medium-sized (0.01 to 0.1%). The chain joins TRBV18 to TRBJ2-6; possible D gene TRBD1, 6 bases. V was pared by 4 bases and J by 1 base, with 20 bases between. CDR1 is KGHSH, CDR2 LQKENI, per germline. CDR3 size: 19 residues. CDR3 in amino acids: CASSREVQGILSGANVLTF. The CDR3 DNA is TGTGCCAGCTCACGAGAGGTCCAGGGGATCCTTTCTGGGGCCAACGTCCTGACTTTC.

The rearrangement uses TRBV6-1 and TRBJ1-2; 7 bases map to TRBD1. J was trimmed by 4 bases and V by 1 base; bases with no gene match: 3. This CDR3 is built from 14 residues. CDR1 and CDR2 (germline): MNHNS, SASEGT. The CDR3 loop reads CASSEGQGGYGYTF. The DNA for the CDR3 is TGTGCCAGCAGTGAAGGACAGGGTGGCTATGGCTACACCTTC.

The chain combines TRBV5-1 with TRBJ2-7; 8 nucleotides line up with TRBD1. The CDR3 covers 14 residues. CDR1 SGHRS and CDR2 YFSETQ come from the germline V gene. V dropped 5 bases and J dropped 6; count of bases not matched to a gene: 10. The CDR3 here is CASRSVGQGREQYF. In DNA form, the CDR3 reads TGCGCCAGCAGATCTGTAGGACAGGGCCGCGAGCAGTACTTC.

The chain joins TRBV6-5 to TRBJ2-5, with 8 bases lining up with TRBD2. CDR1 is MNHEY and CDR2 is SVGAGI in the germline V gene. This CDR3 has 15 amino acids. With V trimmed by 5 bases and J by 5 bases, 10 bases remained unmatched. This chain's CDR3 is CASSPRGGVWETQYF. The DNA of the CDR3 is TGTGCCAGCAGTCCCCGGGGGGGAGTGTGGGAGACCCAGTACTTC.

The chain links TRBV7-9 to TRBJ1-1; TRBD1 aligns across 8 bases. Germline V lookup: CDR1 SEHNR, CDR2 FQNEAQ (reference sequence). CDR3 size: 18 residues. V shed 0 bases and J 4 bases; nucleotides not matched to a gene: 13. CDR3 loop: CASSLAFGSGTGSTEAFF. DNA of the CDR3: TGTGCCAGCAGCTTAGCCTTCGGTTCCGGGACAGGAAGCACTGAAGCTTTCTTT.